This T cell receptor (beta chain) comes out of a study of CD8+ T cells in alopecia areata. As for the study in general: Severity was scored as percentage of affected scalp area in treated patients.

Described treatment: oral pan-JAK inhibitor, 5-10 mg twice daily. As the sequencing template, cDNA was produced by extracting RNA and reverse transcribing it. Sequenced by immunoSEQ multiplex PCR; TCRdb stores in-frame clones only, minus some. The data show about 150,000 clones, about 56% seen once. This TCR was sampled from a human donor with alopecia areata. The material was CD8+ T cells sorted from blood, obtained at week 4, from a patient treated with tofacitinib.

CDR3 sequence (DNA): TGTGCCAGCAGACTCCACAGGGCCCAGGAGCAGCCCCAGCATTTT. It encodes CASRLHRAQEQPQHF. J is TRBJ1-5 and V is TRBV6-6; D is possibly TRBD1 (6 bases). The CDR3 runs 15 residues. V gave up 6 bases and J gave up 7 bases, with 19 bases separating them. The germline V gene encodes CDR1 MNHNY and CDR2 SVGAGI (reference sequence).